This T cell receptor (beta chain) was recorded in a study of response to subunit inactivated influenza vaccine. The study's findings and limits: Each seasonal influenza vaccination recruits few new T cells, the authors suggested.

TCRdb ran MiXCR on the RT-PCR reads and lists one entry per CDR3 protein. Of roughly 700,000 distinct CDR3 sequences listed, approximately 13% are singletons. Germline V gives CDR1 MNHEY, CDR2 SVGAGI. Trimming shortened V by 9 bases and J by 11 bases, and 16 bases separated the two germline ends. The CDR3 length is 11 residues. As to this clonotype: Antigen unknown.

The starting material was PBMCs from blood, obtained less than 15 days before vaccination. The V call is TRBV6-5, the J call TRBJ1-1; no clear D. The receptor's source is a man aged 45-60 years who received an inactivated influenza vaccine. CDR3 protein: CASSTGGSAFF. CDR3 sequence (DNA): TGTGCCAGTTCAACGGGTGGGTCGGCTTTCTTT.